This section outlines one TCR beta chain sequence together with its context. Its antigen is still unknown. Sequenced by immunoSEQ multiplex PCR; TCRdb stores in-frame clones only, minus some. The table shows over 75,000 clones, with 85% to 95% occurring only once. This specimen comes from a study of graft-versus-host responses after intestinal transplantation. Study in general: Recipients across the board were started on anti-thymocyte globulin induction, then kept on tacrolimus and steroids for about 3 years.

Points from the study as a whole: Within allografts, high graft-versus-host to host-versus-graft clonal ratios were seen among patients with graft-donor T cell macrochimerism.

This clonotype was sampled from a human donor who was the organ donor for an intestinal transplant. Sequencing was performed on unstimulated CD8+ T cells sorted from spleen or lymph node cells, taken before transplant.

CDR3 DNA: TGTGCCAGCAGCGTAGGACTAGCGAACAATGAGCAGTTCTTC. Residues: CASSVGLANNEQFF. The J gene is TRBJ2-1, the V gene TRBV9, with TRBD2 matching over 8 bases. The CDR3 loop spans 14 amino acids. Germline V gives CDR1 SGDLS, CDR2 YYNGEE. Unmatched junction bases numbered 1, after V lost 0 bases and J lost 5 bases.